This record looks at one T cell receptor beta chain sequence and its context. The table lists this clone with many counts. The antigen it binds to is not known. Per-base quality was not reported, and no clone a single base away is much larger than it. This record comes from a study of metastatic and nonmetastatic thyroid tumors (dated by TCRdb to the early 2020s). At the level of the whole study: For patients with malignant and with benign thyroid disease, the researchers compared repertoires between peripheral blood samples and tumor or nodule tissue samples.

General study outcomes and caveats: In both blood and tumor samples, TCR beta diversity was reported to be significantly higher in malignant tumors than in benign nodules.

The CDR3 has 16 amino acids, counting the end cysteine and phenylalanine. The only DNA kept is the CDR3, 48 bases in frame from the first base. From a lookup of the germline V gene, CDR1 and CDR2 are MGHRA and YSYEKL. At the junction V is shortened by 4 bases and J by 1 base, with 16 bases in between. No treatment had been received by any patient before thyroid surgery. Patient clinical samples collected from about 2011 to 2018 were retrospectively analysed using T-cell receptor beta sequencing. The library relied on PCR. Sequencing used an Illumina HiSeq 4000. The TCR beta-chain CDR3 region of each patient was profiled by high-throughput sequencing. The published analysis was carried out like this. Drawing on CDR3 differences between clinicopathological groups, the researchers built a classifier meant to tell apart patients with distant-metastatic papillary thyroid cancer. The Shannon index was used to assess repertoire diversity, and the Morisita-Horn index was used to assess tumor-blood repertoire similarity. Using fastp at Q25 and MiXCR, TCRdb reprocessed the public reads and kept productive beta chains. These V and J calls rely on TCRdb rather than the paper's analysis. The sample data list 53,000 or so clones, and 20% to 25% of these were observed just once. About 3.9% of the sample is taken by the ten largest.

The sequencing input was blood. Recombination joined TRBV4-1 with TRBJ2-5; no D gene can be assigned with confidence. The clonotype comes from a female donor with papillary thyroid cancer or a benign thyroid nodule (not recorded which). Some clones in this sample may be carry-over from other donors' samples. The CDR3: CASSPLVGNIQETQYF. The DNA sequence reads TGCGCCAGCAGCCCCCTCGTGGGTAACATCCAAGAGACCCAGTACTTC.